The TCR beta chain described here comes from a study of cytomegalovirus exposure and HLA in healthy donors. Generated by immunoSEQ multiplex PCR, the TCRdb table keeps only in-frame clones and is missing some. The data show some 240,000 clones, around 78% seen once. The sequence was obtained from a woman younger than 35 in good health and CMV-seronegative. Sequencing used PBMCs.

The CDR3 DNA is TGTGCCAGCAGCCCTTCGTCCAGGGACTACTACAATGAGCAGTTCTTC. This gives the protein CASSPSSRDYYNEQFF. The V and J genes are TRBV7-9 and TRBJ2-1; 7 nucleotides align to TRBD2. The CDR3 has 16 amino acids. In germline, CDR1 is SEHNR, CDR2 FQNEAQ (reference sequence). V shed 5 bases, J shed 3 bases, and the junction held 10 bases outside the gene matches.